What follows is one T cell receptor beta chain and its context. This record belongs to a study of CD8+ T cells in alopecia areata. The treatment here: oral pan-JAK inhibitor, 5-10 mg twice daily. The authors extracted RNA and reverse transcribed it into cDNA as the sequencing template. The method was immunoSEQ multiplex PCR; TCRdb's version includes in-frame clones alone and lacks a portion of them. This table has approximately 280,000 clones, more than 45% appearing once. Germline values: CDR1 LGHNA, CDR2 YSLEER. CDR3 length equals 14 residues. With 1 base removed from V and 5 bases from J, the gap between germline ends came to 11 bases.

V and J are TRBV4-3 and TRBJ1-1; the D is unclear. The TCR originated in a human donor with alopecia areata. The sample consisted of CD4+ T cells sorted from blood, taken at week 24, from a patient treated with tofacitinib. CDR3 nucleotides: TGCGCCAGCAGCCAAGGGGTAGACCGAACTGAAGCTTTCTTT. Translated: CASSQGVDRTEAFF.